Following are 7 T cell receptor beta chains from one sample sequenced in a study of blood T cell repertoires in COVID-19. The assay was immunoSEQ multiplex PCR, and TCRdb's table has in-frame clones only and misses some. The sample has about 200,000 clones, just under 90% seen once. Sequenced material: PBMCs or T cells enriched from blood (not recorded which). The receptors stem from a man aged 25-45 years who had recovered from COVID-19.

The V and J genes are TRBV7-9 and TRBJ1-3; 7 bases match TRBD1. This CDR3 has 15 residues. V was clipped by 5 bases and J by 2 bases; unmatched bases: 6. CDR1 SEHNR and CDR2 FQNEAQ come from the germline V gene (reference sequence). CDR3 region: CASSARTGTGNTIYF. For the CDR3, the DNA is TGTGCCAGCAGCGCACGGACAGGTACTGGAAACACCATATATTTT.

The rearrangement joins TRBV18 to TRBJ1-2; 7 nucleotides match TRBD1. The germline gives CDR1 KGHSH, CDR2 LQKENI. V lost 6 bases, J lost 5 bases, and 6 bases stayed unmatched. The CDR3 runs to 13 residues. The CDR3 loop reads CASSPDRVYGYTF. The CDR3 DNA sequence: TGTGCCAGCTCGCCTGACAGGGTATATGGCTACACCTTC.

J is TRBJ1-4 and V is TRBV6-5, with D perhaps TRBD1 (5 bases). The germline V gene has CDR1 MNHEY and CDR2 SVGAGI. The CDR3 is made up of 14 amino acids. Trimming pared 0 bases from V and 5 bases from J, leaving 7 bases between. The CDR3 bases are TGTGCCAGCAGTTACTCGTACAGGAATGAAAAACTGTTTTTT. Translating gives CASSYSYRNEKLFF.

The rearrangement links TRBV27 to TRBJ2-5; TRBD1 is a possible D gene (6 bases). CDR1 MNHEY and CDR2 SMNVEV come from the germline V gene (reference sequence). The CDR3 loop spans 14 amino acids. Trimming removed 4 bases at V and 0 bases at J, with 9 bases between. The CDR3 nucleotides are TGTGCCAGCAGTTCTACAGGGAACCAAGAGACCCAGTACTTC. Translating gives CASSSTGNQETQYF.

The chain has TRBV6-5 and TRBJ1-2; TRBD1 matches 7 bases. The CDR3 has 14 amino acids. CDR1 is MNHEY and CDR2 is SVGAGI in the germline V gene. The trim removed 5 bases at V and 5 bases at J, leaving 8 bases unmatched. The DNA for the CDR3 is TGTGCCAGCAGTACTAGGCAGGGGGGATATGGCTACACCTTC. It translates to CASSTRQGGYGYTF.

This chain links TRBV4-1 with TRBJ1-4; no clear D gene. The CDR3 sequence is 19 residues long. V lost 1 base to trimming and J lost 3 bases, with 21 bases between them. CDR1 MGHRA and CDR2 YSYEKL come from the germline V gene. CDR3 bases: TGCGCCAGCAGCCAAGTCTCTTCCCTTACCTTGGAGGCTAATGAAAAACTGTTTTTT. Protein product: CASSQVSSLTLEANEKLFF.

V gene TRBV5-1 combines with J gene TRBJ2-3; 10 nucleotides match TRBD1. The trim removed 0 bases at V and 0 bases at J, leaving 1 base unmatched. Germline V gives CDR1 SGHRS, CDR2 YFSETQ. This CDR3 is 16 amino acids long. The CDR3 spells CASSLGTGGSTDTQYF. In DNA form, the CDR3 reads TGCGCCAGCAGCTTGGGGACAGGGGGTAGCACAGATACGCAGTATTTT.